This section outlines one T cell receptor beta chain sequence together with its context. This sample was taken from a study of blood T cell repertoires in COVID-19. As for the study in general: Nucleic acid was either cDNA or gDNA, and it came from T cells, B-cell-depleted T cells, or PBMCs.

Per the study methods: By means of reference gene primer amplification, nucleated cell counts were estimated. Assay used: immunoSEQ multiplex PCR; TCRdb lists only in-frame clones, some missing. From that table come the V and J calls and clone size; the DNA was used to work out D and trimming. The sample has about 480,000 clones, roughly 89% seen once; the top ten hold around 0.92%. The CDR3 spans 13 residues. The V segment lost 6 bases and the J segment 3 bases; nucleotides outside the gene matches: 2. Germline V lookup: CDR1 SGHAT, CDR2 FQNNGV. Seattle patients were enrolled while actively infected and followed longitudinally.

The chain is built from TRBV11-2 and TRBJ2-4; 7 bases match TRBD1. The receptor comes from a young man with COVID-19, enrolled during active disease. Sequencing input: peripheral blood. In nucleotides, the CDR3 is TGTGCCAGCAGTGACAGGGTCAAAAACATTCAGTACTTC. Amino acids: CASSDRVKNIQYF.